The 4 T cell receptor beta chains in this list originate from one sample, sequenced in a study of T cell responses to AZD1222 COVID-19 vaccine. The protocol was immunoSEQ multiplex PCR, while the TCRdb copy is restricted to in-frame clones and leaves out a portion. The repertoire holds some 170,000 clones, with around 90% as singletons. This specimen was peripheral blood, taken on day 0 of AZD1222 vaccination. These receptors all stem from an adult in good health.

This chain links TRBV5-4 with TRBJ2-3; 10 nucleotides line up with TRBD1. The V segment lost 7 bases and the J segment 6 bases; nucleotides outside the gene matches: 23. This CDR3 contains 19 residues. Germline loops: CDR1 SGHNT, CDR2 YYREEE (reference sequence). In DNA form, the CDR3 reads TGTGCCAGCGTGACATACGGGACAGGGGCTCCCCCCTTACTTGATACGCAGTATTTT. Protein: CASVTYGTGAPPLLDTQYF. Full variable domain (missing parts from reference TRBV5-4 and TRBJ2-3): ETGVTQSPTHLIKTRGQQVTLRCSSQSGHNTVSWYQQALGQGPQFIFQYYREEENGRGNFPPRFSGLQFPNYSSELNVNALELDDSALYLCASVTYGTGAPPLLDTQYFGPGTRLTVL.

V is TRBV25-1 and J is TRBJ2-1; 8 bases align to TRBD2. This CDR3 is 14 amino acids long. With V trimmed by 5 bases and J by 5 bases, 5 bases remained unmatched. From germline, CDR1 is MGHDK and CDR2 SYGVNS. The CDR3 region is CASSTGGPDNEQFF. CDR3 in DNA: TGTGCCAGCAGTACGGGAGGGCCGGACAATGAGCAGTTCTTC.

The CDR3 spells CASMSSYPSGANVLTF. CDR3 sequence (DNA): TGTGCCAGTATGTCTTCATACCCCTCTGGGGCCAACGTCCTGACTTTC. The chain couples TRBV19 to TRBJ2-6; D remains ambiguous. Germline V gene lookup returns CDR1 LNHDA and CDR2 SQIVND (reference sequence). The CDR3 contains 16 residues. The V end was cut by 7 bases, the J end by 0 bases, with 13 bases between. The full variable domain, with the rest looked up from reference TRBV19 and TRBJ2-6, is DGGITQSPKYLFRKEGQNVTLSCEQNLNHDAMYWYRQDPGQGLRLIYYSQIVNDFQKGDIAEGYSVSREKKESFPLTVTSAQKNPTAFYLCASMSSYPSGANVLTFGAGSRLTVL.

Remarks on this clone: An end of the junction does not agree with germline; a read error may underlie this. This chain links TRBV5-5 with TRBJ1-3; possible D gene TRBD1, 5 bases. The CDR3 spans 12 residues. Germline V gene lookup returns CDR1 SGHKS and CDR2 YYEKEE (reference sequence). CDR3 sequence: CASSPGGGGQDF. The CDR3, as DNA: TGTGCCAGCAGCCCCGGCGGGGGGGGTCAGGATTTT.